What follows are 17 T cell receptor beta chains derived from one specimen sequenced in a study of CD8 T cells in Susac syndrome. RNA, at about 0.45 to 1 ug, was reverse transcribed with random hexamers. From the immunoSEQ multiplex PCR reads, TCRdb called clonotypes with MiXCR, one entry per CDR3 protein. The profile shows hundreds of thousands of distinct CDR3 sequences, about 94% of them singletons. Sequencing input: CD4+ T cells from PBMCs. Receptors originate from a human donor with multiple sclerosis.

The rearrangement links TRBV10-2 to TRBJ1-1, with unresolved D. In germline, CDR1 is WSHSY, CDR2 SAAADI. The CDR3 consists of 11 residues. The V end was cut by 0 bases, the J end by 7 bases, with 3 bases between. DNA of the CDR3: TGCGCCAGCAGTGAGTCGTATGAAGCTTTCTTT. Translating it yields CASSESYEAFF.

The CDR3 DNA sequence: TGCAGTGCTAGAGATGCCCAGAGCAGGACGAGCTCTGGGGCCAACGTCCTGACTTTC. It encodes CSARDAQSRTSSGANVLTF. This chain connects TRBV20-1 to TRBJ2-6, with unresolved D. Germline values: CDR1 DFQATT, CDR2 SNEGSKA (reference sequence). Trimming removed 0 bases from V and 0 bases from J, with 18 bases in between. This CDR3 spans 19 amino acids.

The rearrangement joins TRBV24-1 to TRBJ2-3; tentative D call: TRBD1 (6 bases). The CDR3 loop spans 16 amino acids. The germline V and J ends were trimmed by 5 bases and 2 bases, with 16 bases remaining between them. CDR1 KGHDR and CDR2 SFDVKD come from the germline V gene. CDR3 region: CATSAPEVGATDTQYF. The CDR3 DNA sequence: TGTGCCACCAGTGCCCCGGAGGTGGGGGCCACAGATACGCAGTATTTT.

The DNA of the CDR3 is TGTGCCAGCAGCTTGGGGAAGACGGGGAGGAATTCACCCCTCCACTTT. As protein: CASSLGKTGRNSPLHF. The gene calls are TRBV5-6 and TRBJ1-6, with unresolved D. The V and J ends lost 0 bases and 7 bases respectively, with 14 bases between them. CDR1 is SGHDT and CDR2 is YYEEEE in the germline V gene. The CDR3 totals 16 residues. The complete variable domain, with remaining parts taken from reference TRBV5-6 and TRBJ1-6, reads DAGVTQSPTHLIKTRGQQVTLRCSPKSGHDTVSWYQQALGQGPQFIFQYYEEEERQRGNFPDRFSGHQFPNYSSELNVNALLLGDSALYLCASSLGKTGRNSPLHFGNGTRLTVT.

The chain uses TRBV6-5 and TRBJ1-3; D not resolved. The length of the CDR3 is 14 residues. Germline-derived CDR1 and CDR2 are MNHEY and SVGAGI. V was shortened by 0 bases and J by 4 bases, with 7 bases between the two germline ends. CDR3 DNA: TGTGCCAGCAGTTACTCAGGACTGGGAAACACCATATATTTT. Protein product: CASSYSGLGNTIYF.

The chain combines TRBV20-1 with TRBJ2-1; 11 nucleotides match TRBD2. Trimming took 3 bases from V and 5 from J; bases not matched to a gene: 9. CDR3 length equals 16 residues. The germline gives CDR1 DFQATT, CDR2 SNEGSKA (reference sequence). The CDR3 DNA is TGCAGTGCTAGTGCAACAAGACTAGCGGGAAACAATGAGCAGTTCTTC. Its protein product is CSASATRLAGNNEQFF.

The chain combines TRBV29-1 with TRBJ1-2, with TRBD1 matching over 9 bases. The CDR3 extends over 15 amino acids. J lost 8 bases, V lost 8 bases, and 18 bases had no gene match. Germline V lookup: CDR1 SQVTM, CDR2 ANQGSEA. The CDR3 is CSFRDRASLLDGYTF. The DNA of the CDR3 is TGCAGCTTCCGGGACAGGGCCAGTCTCCTTGACGGCTACACCTTC.

This rearrangement joins TRBV7-8 to TRBJ2-4, with D perhaps assigned TRBD1 or TRBD2 (5 bases each). Trimming cost V 1 base and J 3 bases, with 13 bases left between them. Germline values: CDR1 SGHVS, CDR2 FQNEAQ. The length of the CDR3 is 16 residues. CDR3 coding DNA: TGTGCCAGCAGCTTAGAGAGGGGCCGGGTCAAAAACATTCAGTACTTC. It codes for CASSLERGRVKNIQYF.

The V and J genes are TRBV28 and TRBJ1-6; the match to TRBD1 covers 9 bases. Germline assignment: CDR1 MDHEN and CDR2 SYDVKM. The CDR3 covers 18 residues. The V segment lost 6 bases and the J segment 0 bases; nucleotides outside the gene matches: 9. CDR3 loop: CASSPPGTGSSYNSPLHF. CDR3 nucleotide sequence: TGTGCCAGCAGCCCCCCCGGGACAGGGAGCTCCTATAATTCACCCCTCCACTTT.

The chain couples TRBV25-1 to TRBJ2-5; D unclear. CDR1 MGHDK and CDR2 SYGVNS come from the germline V gene. V lost 6 bases and J lost 2, with 13 bases in between. CDR3 size: 14 residues. The chain's CDR3 is CASRLQGYQETQYF. The CDR3, as DNA: TGTGCCAGCAGATTACAAGGATATCAAGAGACCCAGTACTTC.

The V and J genes are TRBV4-1 and TRBJ1-5; D unclear. Germline values: CDR1 MGHRA, CDR2 YSYEKL. Trimming pared 5 bases from V and 0 bases from J, leaving 5 bases between. The CDR3 spans 13 residues. The CDR3 bases are TGCGCCAGCAGCTCGTATAGCAATCAGCCCCAGCATTTT. Amino acids: CASSSYSNQPQHF.

The CDR3 DNA is TGTGCCAGCTCACCACCACAGGGGCTGAACACCGGGGAGCTGTTTTTT. It yields the protein CASSPPQGLNTGELFF. The chain carries TRBV18 and TRBJ2-2; 7 nucleotides agree with TRBD1. In germline, CDR1 is KGHSH, CDR2 LQKENI. Germline trimming cut 0 bases from V and 1 base from J; bases unmatched to any gene: 2. The CDR3 length is 16 residues.

V usage is TRBV12-3 or TRBV12-4 and J usage is TRBJ1-4, with 8 bases matching TRBD1. The junction had 16 bases not matched to a gene; V was cut back by 5 bases and J by 8 bases. CDR3 size: 17 residues. Here the CDR3 DNA reads TGTGCCAGCAGTGGGGACAGGACCGGTCGCGCATACGAAAAACTGTTTTTT. Its translation is CASSGDRTGRAYEKLFF.

The chain couples TRBV7-2 to TRBJ1-4; the match to TRBD1 covers 7 bases. The V and J ends lost 5 bases and 6 bases, in that order; junction bases with no gene match: 9. CDR3 length: 15 amino acids. Germline V lookup: CDR1 SGHTA, CDR2 FQGNSA. Here the CDR3 DNA reads TGTGCCAGCAGCGTACGGGACAGCTTTTATGAAAAACTGTTTTTT. It yields the protein CASSVRDSFYEKLFF.

The CDR3 spells CASRRVAGELFF. The CDR3 region has the DNA TGCGCCAGCAGGCGAGTCGCCGGGGAGCTGTTTTTT. The chain has TRBV4-1 and TRBJ2-2; no clear D gene. The CDR3 covers 12 residues. V was cut by 6 bases and J by 6 bases, with 8 bases left in between. From germline, CDR1 is MGHRA and CDR2 YSYEKL.

The V gene is TRBV30, the J gene TRBJ2-3; tentatively, D is TRBD2 (5 bases). In germline, CDR1 is GTSNPN, CDR2 SVGIG (reference sequence). CDR3 size: 13 residues. V lost 2 bases and J lost 1, with 7 bases in between. The CDR3 DNA sequence: TGTGCCTGGAGTAGTAGCGGCACAGATACGCAGTATTTT. It is translated as CAWSSSGTDTQYF.

The chain combines TRBV2 with TRBJ1-5; D call uncertain. V was pared by 4 bases and J by 4 bases, with 5 bases between. This CDR3 has 12 residues. CDR1 is SNHLY, CDR2 FYNNEI, per germline. This CDR3 reads CASSGPNQPQHF. Written as DNA, the CDR3 is TGTGCCAGCAGTGGCCCGAATCAGCCCCAGCATTTT.